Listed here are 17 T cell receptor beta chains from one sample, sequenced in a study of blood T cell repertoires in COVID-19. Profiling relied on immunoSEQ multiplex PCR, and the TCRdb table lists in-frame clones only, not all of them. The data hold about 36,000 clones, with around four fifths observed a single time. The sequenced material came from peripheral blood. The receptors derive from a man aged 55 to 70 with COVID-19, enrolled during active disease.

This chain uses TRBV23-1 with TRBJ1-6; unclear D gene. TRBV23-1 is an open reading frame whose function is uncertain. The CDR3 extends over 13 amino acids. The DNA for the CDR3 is TGCGCGCAGCGAGGGCAGGAGAATTCACCCCTCCACTTT. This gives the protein CAQRGQENSPLHF.

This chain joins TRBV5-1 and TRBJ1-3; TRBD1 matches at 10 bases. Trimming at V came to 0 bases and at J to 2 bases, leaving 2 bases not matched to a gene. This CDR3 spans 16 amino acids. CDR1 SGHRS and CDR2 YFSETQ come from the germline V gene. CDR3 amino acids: CASSLGGTGAGNTIYF. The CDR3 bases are TGCGCCAGCAGCTTGGGTGGGACAGGGGCTGGAAACACCATATATTTT.

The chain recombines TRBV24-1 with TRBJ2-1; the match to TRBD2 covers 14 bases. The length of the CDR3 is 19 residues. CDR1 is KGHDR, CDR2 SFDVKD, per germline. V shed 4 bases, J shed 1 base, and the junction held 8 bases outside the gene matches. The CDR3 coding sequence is TGTGCCACCAGTGACACCGGACTAGCGGGAGGTATTTCCTACAATGAGCAGTTCTTC. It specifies CATSDTGLAGGISYNEQFF.

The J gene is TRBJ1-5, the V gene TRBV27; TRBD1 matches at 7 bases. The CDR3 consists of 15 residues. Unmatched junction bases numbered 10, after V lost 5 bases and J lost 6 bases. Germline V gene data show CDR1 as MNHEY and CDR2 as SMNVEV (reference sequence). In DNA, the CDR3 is TGTGCCAGCAGTACGGGACAGACTGCGTCTCAGCCCCAGCATTTT. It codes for CASSTGQTASQPQHF.

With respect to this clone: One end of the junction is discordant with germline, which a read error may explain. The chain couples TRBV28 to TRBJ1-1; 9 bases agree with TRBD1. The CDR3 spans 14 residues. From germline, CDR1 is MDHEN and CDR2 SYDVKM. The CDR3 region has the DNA TGTGCCAGCATTTTACAGGGGGCGCGTACTGAAGCTTTCTTT. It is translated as CASILQGARTEAFF.

The CDR3 spells CASSAYPPGSTGGNSPLHF. The CDR3 DNA follows: TGCGCCAGCAGCGCCTATCCTCCGGGATCTACCGGGGGGAATTCACCCCTCCACTTT. The chain joins TRBV5-1 to TRBJ1-6; D perhaps matches TRBD1 (5 bases). The CDR3 totals 19 residues. The V gene's germline CDR1 is SGHRS and CDR2 YFSETQ. The ends were cut back, 4 bases at V and 7 bases at J, with 27 bases in the middle.

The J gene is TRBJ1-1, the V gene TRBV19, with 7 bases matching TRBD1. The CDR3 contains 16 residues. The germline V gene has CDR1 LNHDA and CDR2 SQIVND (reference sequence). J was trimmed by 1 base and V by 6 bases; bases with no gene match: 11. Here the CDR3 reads CASSKSFRDRNTEAFF. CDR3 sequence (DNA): TGTGCCAGTAGCAAAAGCTTCCGGGACAGGAACACTGAAGCTTTCTTT.

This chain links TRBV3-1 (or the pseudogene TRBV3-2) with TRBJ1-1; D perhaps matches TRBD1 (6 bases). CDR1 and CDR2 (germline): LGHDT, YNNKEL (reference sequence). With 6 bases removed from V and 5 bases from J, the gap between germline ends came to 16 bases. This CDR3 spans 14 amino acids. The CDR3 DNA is TGTGCCAGCAGGGACGCAGGGGAAGGGACTGAAGCTTTCTTT. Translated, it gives CASRDAGEGTEAFF.

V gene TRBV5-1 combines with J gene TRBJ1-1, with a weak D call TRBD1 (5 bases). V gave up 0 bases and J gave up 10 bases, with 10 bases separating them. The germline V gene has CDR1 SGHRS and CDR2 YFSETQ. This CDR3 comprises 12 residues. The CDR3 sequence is CASSLDRSGAFF. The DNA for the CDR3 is TGCGCCAGCAGCTTGGACAGGTCCGGAGCTTTCTTT. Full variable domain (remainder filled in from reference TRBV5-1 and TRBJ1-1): KAGVTQTPRYLIKTRGQQVTLSCSPISGHRSVSWYQQTPGQGLQFLFEYFSETQRNKGNFPGRFSGRQFSNSRSEMNVSTLELGDSALYLCASSLDRSGAFFGQGTRLTVV.

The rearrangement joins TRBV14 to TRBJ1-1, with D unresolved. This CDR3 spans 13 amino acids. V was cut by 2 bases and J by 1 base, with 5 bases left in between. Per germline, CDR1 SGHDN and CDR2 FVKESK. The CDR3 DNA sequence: TGTGCCAGCAGCCAACTCAGGAACACTGAAGCTTTCTTT. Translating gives CASSQLRNTEAFF.

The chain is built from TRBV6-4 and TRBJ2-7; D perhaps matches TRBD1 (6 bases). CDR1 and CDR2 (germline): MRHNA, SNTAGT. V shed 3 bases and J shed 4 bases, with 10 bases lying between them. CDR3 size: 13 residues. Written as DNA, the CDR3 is TGTGCCAGCAGTGAAGGGGGAGATTACGAGCAGTACTTC. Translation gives CASSEGGDYEQYF.

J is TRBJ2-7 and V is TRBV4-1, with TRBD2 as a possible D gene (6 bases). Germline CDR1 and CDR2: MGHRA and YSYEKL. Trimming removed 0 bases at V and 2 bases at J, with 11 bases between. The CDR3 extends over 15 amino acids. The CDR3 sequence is CASSQDPAGTYEQYF. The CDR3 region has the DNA TGCGCCAGCAGCCAAGATCCCGCGGGGACCTACGAGCAGTACTTC.

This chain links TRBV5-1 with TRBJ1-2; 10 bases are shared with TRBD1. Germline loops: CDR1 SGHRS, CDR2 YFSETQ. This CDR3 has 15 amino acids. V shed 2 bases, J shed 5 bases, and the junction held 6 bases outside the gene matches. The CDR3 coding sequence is TGCGCCAGCAGCTTTACAGACAGGGGGCGATATGGCTACACCTTC. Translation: CASSFTDRGRYGYTF. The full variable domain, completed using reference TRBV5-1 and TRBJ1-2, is KAGVTQTPRYLIKTRGQQVTLSCSPISGHRSVSWYQQTPGQGLQFLFEYFSETQRNKGNFPGRFSGRQFSNSRSEMNVSTLELGDSALYLCASSFTDRGRYGYTFGSGTRLTVV.

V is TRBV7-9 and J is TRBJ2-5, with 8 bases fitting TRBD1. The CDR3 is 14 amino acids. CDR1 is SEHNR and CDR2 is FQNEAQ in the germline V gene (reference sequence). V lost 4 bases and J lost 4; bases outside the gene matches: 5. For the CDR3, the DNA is TGTGCCAGCAGCTCCACCGGACAGGGAGAGACCCAGTACTTC. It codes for CASSSTGQGETQYF.

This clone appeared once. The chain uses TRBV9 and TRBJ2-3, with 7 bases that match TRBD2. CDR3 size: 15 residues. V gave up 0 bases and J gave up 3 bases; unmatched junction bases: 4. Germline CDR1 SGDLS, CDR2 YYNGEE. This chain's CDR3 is CASSVAVGGTDTQYF. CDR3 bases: TGTGCCAGCAGCGTAGCTGTGGGGGGGACAGATACGCAGTATTTT.

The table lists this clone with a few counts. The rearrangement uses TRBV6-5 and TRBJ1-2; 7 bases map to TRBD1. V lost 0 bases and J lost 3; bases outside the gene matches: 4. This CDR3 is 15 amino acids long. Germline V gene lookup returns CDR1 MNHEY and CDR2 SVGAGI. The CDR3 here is CASSYSDRLDYGYTF. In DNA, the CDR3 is TGTGCCAGCAGTTACTCGGACAGGTTGGACTATGGCTACACCTTC.

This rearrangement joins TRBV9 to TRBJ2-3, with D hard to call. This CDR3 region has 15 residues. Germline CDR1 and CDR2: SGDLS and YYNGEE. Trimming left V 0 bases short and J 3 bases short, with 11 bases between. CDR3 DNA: TGTGCCAGCAGCGTAGATCCGGGTGGGACAGATACGCAGTATTTT. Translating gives CASSVDPGGTDTQYF.